A selection of T cell receptor beta chains follows, all from one sample in a study of blood T cell repertoires in COVID-19. Libraries were prepared by immunoSEQ multiplex PCR; TCRdb keeps only in-frame clonotypes and omits some of them. The table shows 360,000 or so clones, with nearly 90% occurring only once. The specimen sequenced was PBMCs or T cells enriched from blood (not recorded which). These receptors were collected from a woman aged 25-40 years who had recovered from COVID-19. Both conserved end residues are part of each CDR3. The size of a clone is reported for some rows only, either as once, few or many, or as a class for expanded clones.

18 TRBV11-2 - CASSLGWGREGSTDTQYF
16 TRBV9 - CASSVENSGGNNEQFF
12 TRBV6-2/TRBV6-3 few CASSLTGNEQYF
14 TRBV3-1/TRBV3-2 - CASSPVWRDQPQHF
24 TRBV21-1 once CASSSYTQISIPDRAESSGNTIYF
14 TRBV7-9 - CASSLTPLNTEAFF
17 TRBV3-1/TRBV3-2 - CASSQDRGRGSRNTIYF
16 TRBV5-6 few CASSLRQGIGNQPQHF
15 TRBV4-3 - CASSQGAGGPFEQFF
14 TRBV21-1 - CASSKKSGRYEQYF
18 TRBV3-1/TRBV3-2 few CASSLSSGRAAYTGELFF
16 TRBV5-1 - CASSFLAGGRNNEQFF
11 TRBV18 - CASSPKETQYF
17 TRBV6-6 - CASSLGGDRGYTGELFF
17 TRBV25-1 - CASSEVSGRAGYNEQFF
18 TRBV6-1 - CASSAGTGLAGSTDTQYF
15 TRBV30 - CAWSGAGGAGQPQHF
14 TRBV28 - CASSVTGTTHGYTF
19 TRBV10-3 - CATTPGTGARGGSYNEQFF
15 TRBV27 - CASSLRRGVDQPQHF
14 TRBV10-3 - CAIRGTGDTGEQFF
15 TRBV7-9 - CASSSGLAGAVEQFF
13 TRBV29-1 - CSARTSGSDTQYF
16 TRBV5-1 - CASSRGQGDSGNTIYF
14 TRBV5-6 once CASSLGYGNTEAFF
14 TRBV5-1 - CASSARVTNTEAFF
18 TRBV9 - CASAPEDQPLRGNEKLFF
15 TRBV5-5 - CASSPTGDSNEKLFF
16 TRBV4-1 - CASSLGQASSGNTIYF
12 TRBV10-3 - CAIKGDNTEAFF
14 TRBV6-6 - CASSRDRGSYGYTF